This T cell receptor (beta chain) was identified in a study of PD-L1 blockade in urothelial cancer. In the study overall: Previous chemotherapy exposure amounted to 0 to 3 regimens for patients. Blood samples had a median of 141,255 T cells.

Germline-derived CDR1 and CDR2 are SNHLY and FYNNEI. There are 16 residues in the CDR3. The V and J ends lost 1 base and 0 bases respectively, with 13 bases between them. Data came from immunoSEQ multiplex PCR; TCRdb stores just in-frame clones and leaves some out. The sample records roughly 63,000 clones, about four fifths being singletons. Time point of the sample: pretreatment peripheral blood. Each patient gave between 1 and 8 samples, pretreatment and on-treatment. This receptor was taken from an older man with urothelial cancer. The input for sequencing was PBMCs, taken around atezolizumab (anti-PD-L1) treatment. The chain recombines TRBV2 with TRBJ2-7; a possible D gene is TRBD1 (5 bases). CDR3 nucleotide sequence: TGTGCCAGCAGTGAAGGGCCAGGGTTGTCCTCCTACGAGCAGTACTTC. Translating gives CASSEGPGLSSYEQYF.